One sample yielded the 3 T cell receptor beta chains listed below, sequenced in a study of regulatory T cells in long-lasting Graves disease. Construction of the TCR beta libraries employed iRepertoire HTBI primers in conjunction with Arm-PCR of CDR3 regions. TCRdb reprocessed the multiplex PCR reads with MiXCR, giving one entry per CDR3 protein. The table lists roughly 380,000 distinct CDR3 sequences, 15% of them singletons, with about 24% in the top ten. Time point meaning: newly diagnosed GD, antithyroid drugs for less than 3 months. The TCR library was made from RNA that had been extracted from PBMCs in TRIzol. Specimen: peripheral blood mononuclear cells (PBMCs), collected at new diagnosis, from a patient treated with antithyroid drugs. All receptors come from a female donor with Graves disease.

The CDR3 is CASSLPDFNIQYF. The CDR3 nucleotides are TGTGCCAGCAGCTTACCGGACTTTAACATTCAGTACTTC. The chain has TRBV11-2 and TRBJ2-4, with a weak D call TRBD2 (5 bases). CDR3 size: 13 residues. CDR1 SGHAT and CDR2 FQNNGV come from the germline V gene. Deletions cut 2 bases from V and 7 bases from J, with 9 bases between.

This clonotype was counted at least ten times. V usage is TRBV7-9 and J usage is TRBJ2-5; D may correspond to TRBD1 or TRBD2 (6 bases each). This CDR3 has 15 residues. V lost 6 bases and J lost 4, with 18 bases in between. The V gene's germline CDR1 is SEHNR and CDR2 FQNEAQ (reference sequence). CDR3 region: CASRSLLRDTETQYF. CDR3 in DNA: TGTGCCAGCAGGTCCCTGCTGCGGGACACAGAGACCCAGTACTTC.

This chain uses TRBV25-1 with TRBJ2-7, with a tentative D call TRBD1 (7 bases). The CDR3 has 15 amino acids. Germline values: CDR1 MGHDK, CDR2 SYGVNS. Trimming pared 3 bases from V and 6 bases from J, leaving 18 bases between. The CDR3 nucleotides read TGTGCCAGCAGTGACTACAGGGGAGGACCTTCCGAGCAGTACTTC. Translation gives CASSDYRGGPSEQYF.